The clone carrying this T cell receptor beta chain appeared many times. Its antigen is unknown. TCRdb processed the 5' RACE reads anew with MiXCR; each CDR3 protein has one entry. The top ten hold approximately 3.5% of the sample, which has fewer than 550,000 distinct CDR3 sequences, about 5.2% seen once. This entry belongs to a study of CD8 T cells in ankylosing spondylitis. Broader study findings: Apparently characteristic of ankylosing spondylitis blood was a TCR beta motif (roughly 8 highly homologous variants). Earlier literature documents some of the motif variants in reactive arthritis synovial fluid and blood. CD8+ disease-linked clones were present at relatively low frequencies in blood.

The germline CDR1 and CDR2 sequences are MNHEY and SVGAGI. The CDR3 spans 16 residues. Trimming left V 4 bases short and J 2 bases short, with 17 bases between. The sequence derives from a male donor with ankylosing spondylitis. Sequencing was done on a sample of blood, either unsorted or a sorted T cell fraction (not recorded which). This sequence joins TRBV6-5 and TRBJ1-2; D possibly corresponds to TRBD1 (6 bases). Here the CDR3 reads CASSFVRPQGNYGYTF. In DNA form, the CDR3 reads TGTGCCAGCAGTTTCGTCCGCCCGCAGGGGAACTATGGCTACACCTTC.